One sample yielded the 18 T cell receptor beta chains listed below, sequenced in a study of blood T cell repertoires in COVID-19. TCRdb's table, derived via immunoSEQ multiplex PCR, lists solely in-frame clones and lacks some. The repertoire holds 210,000 or so clones, with roughly 78% as singletons. The source material was peripheral blood. These TCRs come from a woman older than 75 with active or convalescent COVID-19.

The chain joins TRBV7-9 to TRBJ2-6; 7 positions agree with TRBD1. The CDR3 spans 17 residues. Trimming at V came to 3 bases and at J to 0 bases, leaving 5 bases not matched to a gene. Germline assignment: CDR1 SEHNR and CDR2 FQNEAQ (reference sequence). The CDR3 spells CASSFPPGGSGANVLTF. DNA for the CDR3: TGTGCCAGCAGCTTCCCGCCAGGGGGCTCTGGGGCCAACGTCCTGACTTTC.

This clone has just one count. J is TRBJ2-3 and V is TRBV11-2; 8 bases are shared with TRBD1. The CDR3 consists of 15 residues. CDR1 and CDR2 from the germline V gene are SGHAT and FQNNGV. V gave up 5 bases and J gave up 1 base; unmatched junction bases: 5. The CDR3 nucleotides read TGTGCCAGCAGCCAGGACAGGGCGGGCACAGATACGCAGTATTTT. It translates to CASSQDRAGTDTQYF.

This clone was seen only a few times. The chain has TRBV19 and TRBJ2-5; the match to TRBD1 covers 7 bases. CDR1 is LNHDA, CDR2 SQIVND, per germline (reference sequence). V was pared by 3 bases and J by 0 bases, with 4 bases of the junction left unmatched. The CDR3 consists of 15 residues. The CDR3 DNA sequence: TGTGCCAGTAGTATGTGGGACAGATACCAAGAGACCCAGTACTTC. It specifies CASSMWDRYQETQYF.

The chain is built from TRBV7-2 and TRBJ1-6; D is undetermined. The germline V and J ends were trimmed by 3 bases and 3 bases, with 6 bases remaining between them. The germline V gene has CDR1 SGHTA and CDR2 FQGNSA. CDR3 length equals 14 residues. The CDR3 is CASSFEGYNSPLHF. The CDR3 DNA sequence: TGTGCCAGCAGCTTTGAGGGCTATAATTCACCCCTCCACTTT.

The V and J genes are TRBV6-5 and TRBJ1-1; 7 bases map to TRBD1. V was pared by 7 bases and J by 6 bases, with 5 bases of the junction left unmatched. The CDR3 is 12 residues long. In germline, CDR1 is MNHEY, CDR2 SVGAGI. CDR3 bases: TGTGCCAGCACCAGGGGGAAGCCTGAAGCTTTCTTT. As protein: CASTRGKPEAFF.

The CDR3 loop is CASSRDRAFARDQPQHF. In nucleotides, the CDR3 is TGTGCCAGCAGCCGGGACAGGGCTTTCGCAAGGGATCAGCCCCAGCATTTT. This sequence joins TRBV4-2 and TRBJ1-5, with 9 nucleotides matching TRBD1. The CDR3 is made up of 17 amino acids. With V trimmed by 4 bases and J by 5 bases, 12 bases remained unmatched. CDR1 is LGHNA, CDR2 YNFKEQ, per germline.

The rearrangement links TRBV28 to TRBJ2-2; D is unclear. This CDR3 is built from 14 residues. Germline CDR1 reads MDHEN; CDR2 reads SYDVKM. Between the trimmed V and J ends, which lost 3 bases and 1 base, there was a span of 6 bases. CDR3 region: CASSFQRNTGELFF. The CDR3 coding sequence is TGTGCCAGCAGTTTTCAGCGGAACACCGGGGAGCTGTTTTTT.

The chain combines TRBV7-2 with TRBJ1-5; the D gene is possibly TRBD1 (5 bases). This CDR3 has 14 amino acids. CDR1 and CDR2 (germline): SGHTA, FQGNSA. Between the trimmed V and J ends, which lost 4 bases and 3 bases, there was a span of 10 bases. This CDR3 is CASSSPGNNQPQHF. In nucleotides, the CDR3 is TGTGCCAGCAGCTCCCCAGGGAACAATCAGCCCCAGCATTTT.

This clone was seen a handful of times. The chain has TRBV5-4 and TRBJ2-1; 9 positions agree with TRBD1. Germline CDR1 reads SGHNT; CDR2 reads YYREEE (reference sequence). V shed 5 bases and J 10 bases; nucleotides not matched to a gene: 7. The CDR3 is 13 amino acids. CDR3 nucleotides: TGTGCCAGCAGGGGACAGGGAAAATACGAGCAGTTCTTC. Residues: CASRGQGKYEQFF.

The gene calls are TRBV27 and TRBJ1-4; D remains ambiguous. V lost 6 bases to trimming and J lost 3 bases, with 11 bases between them. This CDR3 comprises 14 residues. Looked up from germline, CDR1 is MNHEY and CDR2 is SMNVEV (reference sequence). Here the CDR3 reads CASSLREANEKLFF. DNA of the CDR3: TGTGCCAGCAGCCTGAGGGAAGCTAATGAAAAACTGTTTTTT.

The CDR3 spells CASRKDRGPNEKLFF. The CDR3 nucleotides read TGTGCCAGCAGAAAAGACAGGGGACCCAATGAAAAACTGTTTTTT. The chain joins TRBV7-2 to TRBJ1-4; the match to TRBD1 covers 8 bases. The germline CDR1 and CDR2 sequences are SGHTA and FQGNSA. The CDR3 is made up of 15 amino acids. V gave up 6 bases and J gave up 5 bases; unmatched junction bases: 8.

This chain's CDR3 is CASSPPGGSYNSPLHF. The CDR3, as DNA: TGTGCCAGCAGTCCGCCAGGGGGATCCTATAATTCACCCCTCCACTTT. The chain is built from TRBV28 and TRBJ1-6, with TRBD1 matching over 7 bases. J gave up 1 base and V 5 bases, and 5 bases lay outside the gene matches. The CDR3 consists of 16 residues. Germline values: CDR1 MDHEN, CDR2 SYDVKM.

The chain has TRBV6-2 or TRBV6-3 and TRBJ1-5; D is possibly TRBD1 (5 bases). This CDR3 spans 16 amino acids. V lost 5 bases and J lost 3, with 17 bases in between. Germline lookup yields CDR1 MNHEY and CDR2 SVGEGT. The CDR3 reads CASSTPRGLHNQPQHF. In DNA form, the CDR3 reads TGTGCCAGCAGTACCCCGCGGGGACTGCACAATCAGCCCCAGCATTTT.

The chain joins TRBV6-5 to TRBJ2-7; D may be TRBD2 (5 bases). Germline V gene lookup returns CDR1 MNHEY and CDR2 SVGAGI. The CDR3 loop spans 14 amino acids. With 1 base removed from V and 0 bases from J, the gap between germline ends came to 7 bases. CDR3 in amino acids: CASSYFEGSYEQYF. The CDR3 region has the DNA TGTGCCAGCAGTTACTTTGAGGGCTCCTACGAGCAGTACTTC.

In this sample, this clone turned up a few times. V usage is TRBV19 and J usage is TRBJ1-1, with D maybe TRBD1 (6 bases). V shed 9 bases and J shed 0 bases, with 11 bases lying between them. This CDR3 has 13 residues. CDR1 LNHDA and CDR2 SQIVND come from the germline V gene (reference sequence). CDR3 bases: TGTGCCAGCGCAAGGACAGTGAACACTGAAGCTTTCTTT. This gives the protein CASARTVNTEAFF.

V usage is TRBV5-4 and J usage is TRBJ1-1; 12 bases align to TRBD1. The CDR3 runs to 16 residues. V lost 7 bases to trimming and J lost 1 base; unmatched junction nucleotides: 8. Germline values: CDR1 SGHNT, CDR2 YYREEE (reference sequence). CDR3 nucleotide sequence: TGTGCCAGCGTTGGGACAGGGGGCTTGGAGAACACTGAAGCTTTCTTT. Encoded protein: CASVGTGGLENTEAFF.

The chain uses TRBV19 and TRBJ2-3; the D gene is possibly TRBD2 (6 bases). The CDR3 runs 16 residues. Germline V gene data show CDR1 as LNHDA and CDR2 as SQIVND (reference sequence). V gave up 5 bases and J gave up 2 bases, with 17 bases separating them. CDR3 residues: CASSPDGWEVTDTQYF. CDR3 coding DNA: TGTGCCAGTAGTCCGGACGGCTGGGAGGTCACAGATACGCAGTATTTT.

This clone was seen repeatedly, ten times or more. This chain uses TRBV5-8 with TRBJ2-2; 10 bases agree with TRBD1. The V gene's germline CDR1 is SGHTS and CDR2 YDEGEE. V dropped 3 bases and J dropped 3; count of bases not matched to a gene: 5. The CDR3 consists of 16 residues. For the CDR3, the DNA is TGTGCCAGCAGCTCCGGGACAGGGGAATACACCGGGGAGCTGTTTTTT. Amino acid sequence: CASSSGTGEYTGELFF.